The clone carrying this T cell receptor (beta chain) showed up just a few times. Its antigen is not identified. This record comes from a study of cytomegalovirus exposure and HLA in healthy donors. For the study at large: In a previous analysis, some 110 million unique TCR beta sequences were found from 150 million to 200 million T cells. The study's early data release held roughly 90 million unique TCRs from HLA-typed donors. The Caucasian-associated ancestry cluster held roughly 84% of some 420 genotyped donors.

PCR was performed using 60 Vbeta and 13 Jbeta primers. Sequencing was performed with immunoSEQ multiplex PCR; in TCRdb, only in-frame clones are kept and a portion is missing. The table records about 120,000 clones, about 10% of them present only once. Findings and caveats of the study: Analysis was performed later, and it showed HLA-associated TCR beta chains to be more clonally expanded than equally common others.

Trimming took 6 bases from V and 0 from J; bases not matched to a gene: 4. This CDR3 contains 15 residues. Germline V gene sequence: CDR1 MNHNY, CDR2 SVGAGI (reference sequence). The sequenced sample was PBMCs. The receptor was isolated from a woman in her late teens or twenties in good health and CMV-seropositive. The chain links TRBV6-6 to TRBJ2-2; 7 positions match TRBD2. CDR3 amino acids: CASSLADPNTGELFF. The DNA of the CDR3 is TGTGCCAGCAGCCTAGCGGATCCGAACACCGGGGAGCTGTTTTTT.